The T cell receptor beta chain described here comes from a study of blood T cell repertoires in COVID-19. Germline V lookup: CDR1 SGHKS, CDR2 YYEKEE (reference sequence). The length of the CDR3 is 15 residues. V lost 5 bases and J 3 bases, leaving 14 bases between the germline ends. Assay used: immunoSEQ multiplex PCR; TCRdb lists only in-frame clones, some missing. The sample carries 200,000 to 250,000 clones, approximately 81% recorded once. The receptor comes from a woman over 75 with acute or convalescent COVID-19. The chain uses TRBV5-5 and TRBJ2-2, with D maybe TRBD2 (6 bases). Sequencing used peripheral blood. The CDR3 nucleotides read TGTGCCAGCAGTCCGGGAGTGGCGGACACCGGGGAGCTGTTTTTT. Residues: CASSPGVADTGELFF.